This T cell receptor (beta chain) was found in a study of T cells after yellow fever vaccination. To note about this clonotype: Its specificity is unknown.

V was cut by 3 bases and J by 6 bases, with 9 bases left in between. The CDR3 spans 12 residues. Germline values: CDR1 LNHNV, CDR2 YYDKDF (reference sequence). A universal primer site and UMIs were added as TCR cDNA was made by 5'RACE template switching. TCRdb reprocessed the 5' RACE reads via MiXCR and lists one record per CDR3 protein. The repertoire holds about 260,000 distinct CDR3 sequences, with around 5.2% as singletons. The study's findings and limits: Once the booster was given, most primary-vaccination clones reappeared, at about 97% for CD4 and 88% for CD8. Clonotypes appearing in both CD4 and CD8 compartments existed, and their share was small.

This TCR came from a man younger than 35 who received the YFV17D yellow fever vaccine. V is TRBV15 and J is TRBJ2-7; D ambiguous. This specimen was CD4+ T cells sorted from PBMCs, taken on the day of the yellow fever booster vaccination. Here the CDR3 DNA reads TGTGCCACCAGCAGGGGTTATGGCGAGCAGTACTTC. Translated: CATSRGYGEQYF.